A single T cell receptor (beta chain) is shown here with its context. Its antigen is still unknown. This entry comes from a study of OX40 agonist ivuxolimab in advanced cancers. Study summary: The dose of intravenous ivuxolimab that patients received every 2 weeks ranged from 0.01 to 10 mg/kg. Hepatocellular carcinoma, melanoma, renal cell or head and neck cancer affected the dose-escalation patients.

Findings and limits, study-wide: Average numbers of expanded clones were greater in CD8+ T cells than in CD4+. Doses of 0.1 to 3.0 mg/kg were accompanied by clonal expansion of CD4+ and CD8+ blood T cells by week 6.

TCRdb keeps only in-frame clones here, not all; method: immunoSEQ multiplex PCR. Here the sample spans approximately 60,000 clones, roughly 90% being singletons. The receptor was isolated from an adult with an advanced solid tumor such as melanoma, head and neck, liver or kidney cancer. Sequenced material: CD4+ or CD8+ T cells sorted from blood, taken in a trial of the OX40 agonist ivuxolimab.

CDR3 DNA: TGTGCCAGCAGCCGCGCGACTAGCGGGGGGGCTACTGAGCAGTTCTTC. Its protein is CASSRATSGGATEQFF. The J gene is TRBJ2-1, the V gene TRBV9; 14 bases map to TRBD2. V was clipped by 4 bases and J by 9 bases; unmatched bases: 9. The CDR3 sequence is 16 residues long. CDR1 SGDLS and CDR2 YYNGEE come from the germline V gene.